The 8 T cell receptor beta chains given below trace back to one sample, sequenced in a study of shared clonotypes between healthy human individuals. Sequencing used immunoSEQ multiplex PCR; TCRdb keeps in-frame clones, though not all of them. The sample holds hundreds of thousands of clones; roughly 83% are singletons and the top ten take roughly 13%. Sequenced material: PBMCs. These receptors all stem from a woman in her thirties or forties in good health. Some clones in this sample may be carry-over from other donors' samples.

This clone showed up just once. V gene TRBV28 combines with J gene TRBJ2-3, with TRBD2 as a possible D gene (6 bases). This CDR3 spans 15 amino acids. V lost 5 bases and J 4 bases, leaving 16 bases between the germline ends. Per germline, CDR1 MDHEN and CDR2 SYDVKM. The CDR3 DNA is TGTGCCAGCAGTCCCCCGGAGGGCCTAGCAGATACGCAGTATTTT. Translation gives CASSPPEGLADTQYF.

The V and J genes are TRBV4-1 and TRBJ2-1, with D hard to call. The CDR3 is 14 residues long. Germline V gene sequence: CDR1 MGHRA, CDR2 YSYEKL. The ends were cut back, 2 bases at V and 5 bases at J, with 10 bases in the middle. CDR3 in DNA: TGCGCCAGCAGCCAATACGGACGGAACAATGAGCAGTTCTTC. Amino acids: CASSQYGRNNEQFF.

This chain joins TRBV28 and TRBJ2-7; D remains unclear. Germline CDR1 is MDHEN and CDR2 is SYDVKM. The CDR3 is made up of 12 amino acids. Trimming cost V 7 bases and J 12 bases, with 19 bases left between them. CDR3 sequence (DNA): TGTGCCAGCAATCCTGACCGGGCCACGTGGTACTTC. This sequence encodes CASNPDRATWYF. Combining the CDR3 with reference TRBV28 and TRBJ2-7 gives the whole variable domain DVKVTQSSRYLVKRTGEKVFLECVQDMDHENMFWYRQDPGLGLRLIYFSYDVKMKEKGDIPEGYSVSREKKERFSLILESASTNQTSMYLCASNPDRATWYFGPGTRLTVT.

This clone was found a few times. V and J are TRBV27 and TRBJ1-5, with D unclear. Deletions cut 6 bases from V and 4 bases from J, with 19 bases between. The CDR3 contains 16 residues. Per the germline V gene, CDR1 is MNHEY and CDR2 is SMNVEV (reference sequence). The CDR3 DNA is TGTGCCAGCAGCTCTTTAAGAGGGCAGGAAAATCAGCCCCAGCATTTT. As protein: CASSSLRGQENQPQHF.

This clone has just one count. The CDR3 DNA sequence: TGTGCCAGCAGCAAAGAGTACCTCAGGGGTTGGAAGACTGAAGCTTTCTTT. Protein product: CASSKEYLRGWKTEAFF. The gene calls are TRBV21-1 and TRBJ1-1; the D segment call TRBD1 is taken from the table without a DNA check. TRBV21-1 is described as a pseudogene. The CDR3 consists of 17 residues.

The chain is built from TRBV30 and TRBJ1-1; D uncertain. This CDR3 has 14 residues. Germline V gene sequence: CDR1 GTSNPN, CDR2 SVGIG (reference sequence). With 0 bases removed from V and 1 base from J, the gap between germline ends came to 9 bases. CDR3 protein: CAWSVAPENTEAFF. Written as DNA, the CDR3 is TGTGCCTGGAGTGTAGCCCCAGAGAACACTGAAGCTTTCTTT. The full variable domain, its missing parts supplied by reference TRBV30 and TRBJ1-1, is SQTIHQWPATLVQPVGSPLSLECTVEGTSNPNLYWYRQAAGRGLQLLFYSVGIGQISSEVPQNLSASRPQDRQFILSSKKLLLSDSGFYLCAWSVAPENTEAFFGQGTRLTVV.

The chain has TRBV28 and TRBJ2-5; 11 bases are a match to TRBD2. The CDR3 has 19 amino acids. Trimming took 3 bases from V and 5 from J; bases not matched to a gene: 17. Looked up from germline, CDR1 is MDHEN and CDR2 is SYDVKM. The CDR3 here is CASSFPRLAGGAGRETQYF. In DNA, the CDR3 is TGTGCCAGCAGTTTCCCCCGGTTAGCGGGAGGGGCAGGTCGGGAGACCCAGTACTTC.

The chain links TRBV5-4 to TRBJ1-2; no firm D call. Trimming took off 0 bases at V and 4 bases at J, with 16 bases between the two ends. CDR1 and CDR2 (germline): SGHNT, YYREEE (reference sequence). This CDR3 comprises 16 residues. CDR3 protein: CASSLGIRGSSYGYTF. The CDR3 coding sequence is TGTGCCAGCAGCTTGGGTATTCGGGGATCATCCTATGGCTACACCTTC.